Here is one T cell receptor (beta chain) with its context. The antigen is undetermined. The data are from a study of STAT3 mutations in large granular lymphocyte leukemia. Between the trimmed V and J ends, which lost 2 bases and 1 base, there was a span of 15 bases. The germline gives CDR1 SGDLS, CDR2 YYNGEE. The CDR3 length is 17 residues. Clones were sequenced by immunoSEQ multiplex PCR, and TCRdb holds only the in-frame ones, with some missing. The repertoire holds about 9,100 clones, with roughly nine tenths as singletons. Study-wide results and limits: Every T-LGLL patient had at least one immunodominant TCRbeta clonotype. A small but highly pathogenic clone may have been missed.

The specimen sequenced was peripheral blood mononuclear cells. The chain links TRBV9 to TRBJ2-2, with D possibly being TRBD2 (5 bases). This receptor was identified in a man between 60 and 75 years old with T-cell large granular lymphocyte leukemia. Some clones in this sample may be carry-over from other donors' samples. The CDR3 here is CASSVIERVRNTGELFF. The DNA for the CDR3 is TGTGCCAGCAGCGTTATAGAGAGGGTGAGGAACACCGGGGAGCTGTTTTTT.